This T cell receptor beta chain came from a study of T cell repertoires in cytomegalovirus infection. This clonotype turned up a few times. Antigen specificity is unknown. TCRdb fed the reads into MiXCR, producing one record per CDR3 protein. The sample contains nearly 700,000 distinct CDR3 sequences, about 33% of which appear only once. The TCR sequence derives from a human donor in good health (CMV status not recorded). Some clones in this sample may be carry-over from other donors' samples. The sequences come from cultured PBMCs, collected from culture after CMV antigen stimulation.

The CDR3 nucleotides are TGCAGTGCTAGAGATATCTTCAAACTAGCGGGGATTATGTCGGATGAGCAGTTCTTC. Protein sequence: CSARDIFKLAGIMSDEQFF. The J gene is TRBJ2-1, the V gene TRBV20-1; the match to TRBD2 covers 10 bases. The CDR3 runs to 19 residues. V trimming: 0 bases; J trimming: 8 bases; junction bases outside the gene matches: 19. Germline CDR1 DFQATT, CDR2 SNEGSKA (reference sequence).